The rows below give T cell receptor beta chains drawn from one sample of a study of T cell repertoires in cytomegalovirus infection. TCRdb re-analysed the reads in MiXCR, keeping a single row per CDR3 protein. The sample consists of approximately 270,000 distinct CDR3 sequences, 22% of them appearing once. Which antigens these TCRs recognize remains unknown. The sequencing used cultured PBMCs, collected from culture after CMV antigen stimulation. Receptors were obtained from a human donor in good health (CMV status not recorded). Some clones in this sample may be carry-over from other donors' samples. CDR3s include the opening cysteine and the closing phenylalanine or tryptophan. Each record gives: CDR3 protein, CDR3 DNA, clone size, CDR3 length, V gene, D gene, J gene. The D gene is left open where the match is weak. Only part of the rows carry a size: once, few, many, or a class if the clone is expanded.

CDR3 protein: CASSARGLEQFF
CDR3 DNA: TGTGCCAGCAGCGCTCGTGGACTTGAGCAGTTCTTC
clone size: few
CDR3 length: 12
V gene: TRBV7-2
D gene: NA
J gene: TRBJ2-1

CDR3 protein: CASSQDRITEAFF
CDR3 DNA: TGTGCCAGCAGCCAAGACAGGATTACTGAAGCTTTCTTT
clone size: few
CDR3 length: 13
V gene: TRBV7-3
D gene: NA
J gene: TRBJ1-1

CDR3 protein: CSANPSLGQGRTGVRNEQFF
CDR3 DNA: TGCAGTGCTAACCCCTCCCTTGGACAGGGGAGGACAGGGGTGCGCAATGAGCAGTTCTTC
clone size: NA
CDR3 length: 20
V gene: TRBV20-1
D gene: TRBD1
J gene: TRBJ2-1

CDR3 protein: CSARDGGSLVSGANVLTF
CDR3 DNA: TGCAGTGCTAGAGACGGAGGCAGTCTAGTCTCTGGGGCCAACGTCCTGACTTTC
clone size: NA
CDR3 length: 18
V gene: TRBV20-1
D gene: NA
J gene: TRBJ2-6

CDR3 protein: CSVKSWVAGASYYNEQFF
CDR3 DNA: TGCAGTGTAAAGAGTTGGGTAGCGGGGGCCTCTTACTACAATGAGCAGTTCTTC
clone size: NA
CDR3 length: 18
V gene: TRBV20-1
D gene: TRBD2
J gene: TRBJ2-1

CDR3 protein: CASSQGTGASGANVLTF
CDR3 DNA: TGTGCCAGCAGCCAGGGGACAGGTGCCTCTGGGGCCAACGTCCTGACTTTC
clone size: many
CDR3 length: 17
V gene: TRBV3-1
D gene: TRBD1
J gene: TRBJ2-6

CDR3 protein: CASSADYSNQPQHF
CDR3 DNA: TGTGCCAGCAGTGCAGACTATAGCAATCAGCCCCAGCATTTT
clone size: few
CDR3 length: 14
V gene: TRBV6-1
D gene: NA
J gene: TRBJ1-5

CDR3 protein: CATSDPNTGMATQYF
CDR3 DNA: TGTGCCACCAGTGATCCCAACACAGGGATGGCGACCCAGTACTTC
clone size: NA
CDR3 length: 15
V gene: TRBV24-1
D gene: NA
J gene: TRBJ2-5

CDR3 protein: CSAPGPSTDTQYF
CDR3 DNA: TGCAGTGCCCCCGGTCCAAGCACAGATACGCAGTATTTT
clone size: few
CDR3 length: 13
V gene: TRBV20-1
D gene: NA
J gene: TRBJ2-3

CDR3 protein: CASSRDRRAKNIQYF
CDR3 DNA: TGTGCCAGTAGTAGGGACAGGCGAGCCAAAAACATTCAGTACTTC
clone size: NA
CDR3 length: 15
V gene: TRBV19
D gene: TRBD1
J gene: TRBJ2-4

CDR3 protein: CASSLLPSGSGTDTQYF
CDR3 DNA: TGTGCCAGCAGCTTATTACCTAGCGGGAGTGGCACAGATACGCAGTATTTT
clone size: many
CDR3 length: 17
V gene: TRBV7-2
D gene: TRBD2
J gene: TRBJ2-3

CDR3 protein: CASSQSIGEASYNEQFF
CDR3 DNA: TGCGCCAGCAGTCAATCGATTGGGGAGGCCTCCTACAATGAGCAGTTCTTC
clone size: few
CDR3 length: 17
V gene: TRBV23-1
D gene: NA
J gene: TRBJ2-1

CDR3 protein: CASSFLSGKYNEQFF
CDR3 DNA: TGTGCCAGCAGTTTCCTTAGCGGGAAATACAATGAGCAGTTCTTC
clone size: NA
CDR3 length: 15
V gene: TRBV6-5
D gene: TRBD2
J gene: TRBJ2-1

CDR3 protein: CASSLRGVGNYGYTF
CDR3 DNA: TGTGCCAGCAGTCTCAGGGGCGTTGGGAACTATGGCTACACCTTC
clone size: many
CDR3 length: 15
V gene: TRBV27
D gene: NA
J gene: TRBJ1-2

CDR3 protein: CATSGSPADEQFF
CDR3 DNA: TGTGCCACCAGTGGATCCCCGGCGGATGAGCAGTTCTTC
clone size: NA
CDR3 length: 13
V gene: TRBV24-1
D gene: NA
J gene: TRBJ2-1

CDR3 protein: CATHMGYNQPQHF
CDR3 DNA: TGTGCCACCCACATGGGGTATAATCAGCCCCAGCATTTT
clone size: many
CDR3 length: 13
V gene: TRBV19
D gene: NA
J gene: TRBJ1-5

CDR3 protein: CASSRGQVYEQYF
CDR3 DNA: TGTGCCAGCAGCCGGGGACAGGTCTACGAGCAGTACTTC
clone size: NA
CDR3 length: 13
V gene: TRBV7-2
D gene: TRBD1
J gene: TRBJ2-7

CDR3 protein: CASGTRQLYEQYF
CDR3 DNA: TGTGCCAGCGGGACTAGACAATTATACGAGCAGTACTTC
clone size: few
CDR3 length: 13
V gene: TRBV6-1
D gene: TRBD2
J gene: TRBJ2-7

CDR3 protein: CASSLGHMGEEEQFF
CDR3 DNA: TGTGCCAGCAGTTTGGGGCATATGGGGGAGGAGGAGCAGTTCTTC
clone size: NA
CDR3 length: 15
V gene: TRBV28
D gene: NA
J gene: TRBJ2-1

CDR3 protein: CASSLRDSGSFPTGELFF
CDR3 DNA: TGTGCCAGCAGCCTGAGGGATAGCGGGAGTTTTCCCACCGGGGAGCTGTTTTTT
clone size: NA
CDR3 length: 18
V gene: TRBV11-2
D gene: TRBD2
J gene: TRBJ2-2

CDR3 protein: CASSLGGAEETQYF
CDR3 DNA: TGTGCCAGCAGTTTAGGGGGGGCGGAGGAGACCCAGTACTTC
clone size: NA
CDR3 length: 14
V gene: TRBV28
D gene: NA
J gene: TRBJ2-5

CDR3 protein: CASSLGSSRPYNEQFF
CDR3 DNA: TGTGCCAGCAGCTTGGGTTCTAGCCGGCCCTACAATGAGCAGTTCTTC
clone size: NA
CDR3 length: 16
V gene: TRBV7-2
D gene: NA
J gene: TRBJ2-1

CDR3 protein: CSASRRVEEQFF
CDR3 DNA: TGCAGTGCTAGCCGCCGGGTGGAGGAGCAGTTCTTC
clone size: NA
CDR3 length: 12
V gene: TRBV20-1
D gene: NA
J gene: TRBJ2-1

CDR3 protein: CSVRLLAEYTGELFF
CDR3 DNA: TGCAGCGTTCGATTACTAGCGGAATACACCGGGGAGCTGTTTTTT
clone size: NA
CDR3 length: 15
V gene: TRBV29-1
D gene: TRBD2
J gene: TRBJ2-2

CDR3 protein: CASSSRRTGGNGYTF
CDR3 DNA: TGTGCCAGCAGCTCCCGGCGGACAGGGGGGAATGGCTACACCTTC
clone size: few
CDR3 length: 15
V gene: TRBV7-9
D gene: TRBD1
J gene: TRBJ1-2

CDR3 protein: CASTLGGHYEQYF
CDR3 DNA: TGTGCCAGCACCTTGGGGGGACACTACGAGCAGTACTTC
clone size: NA
CDR3 length: 13
V gene: TRBV12-3/TRBV12-4
D gene: NA
J gene: TRBJ2-7

CDR3 protein: CASSLPGTLNTEAFF
CDR3 DNA: TGTGCCAGCAGTCTTCCGGGGACGTTGAACACTGAAGCTTTCTTT
clone size: NA
CDR3 length: 15
V gene: TRBV28
D gene: NA
J gene: TRBJ1-1

CDR3 protein: CASSPGGSGSYNEQFF
CDR3 DNA: TGTGCCAGCAGCCCCGGGGGCTCCGGCTCCTACAATGAGCAGTTCTTC
clone size: few
CDR3 length: 16
V gene: TRBV7-2
D gene: NA
J gene: TRBJ2-1

CDR3 protein: CATSTDGVDTQYF
CDR3 DNA: TGTGCCACCAGTACGGACGGGGTGGATACGCAGTATTTT
clone size: NA
CDR3 length: 13
V gene: TRBV24-1
D gene: NA
J gene: TRBJ2-3

CDR3 protein: CASSSTFRDRDGYTF
CDR3 DNA: TGTGCCAGCAGTTCCACCTTTCGGGACAGGGATGGCTACACCTTC
clone size: many
CDR3 length: 15
V gene: TRBV6-1
D gene: TRBD1
J gene: TRBJ1-2

CDR3 protein: CAWSVSGQETQYF
CDR3 DNA: TGTGCCTGGAGTGTGAGCGGGCAAGAGACCCAGTACTTC
clone size: NA
CDR3 length: 13
V gene: TRBV30
D gene: NA
J gene: TRBJ2-5

CDR3 protein: CSARGPGNTIYF
CDR3 DNA: TGCAGTGCTAGGGGTCCTGGAAACACCATATATTTT
clone size: NA
CDR3 length: 12
V gene: TRBV20-1
D gene: NA
J gene: TRBJ1-3

CDR3 protein: CASSPRLAPEQFF
CDR3 DNA: TGTGCCAGCAGCCCCCGACTAGCCCCTGAGCAGTTCTTC
clone size: NA
CDR3 length: 13
V gene: TRBV7-6
D gene: TRBD2
J gene: TRBJ2-1

CDR3 protein: CASSLGSNMRETKYF
CDR3 DNA: TGTGCCAGCAGCTTGGGTTCGAATATGAGGGAGACCAAGTACTTC
clone size: NA
CDR3 length: 15
V gene: TRBV7-2
D gene: NA
J gene: TRBJ2-5

CDR3 protein: CATSDTGTHGPRDTQYF
CDR3 DNA: TGTGCCACCAGTGATACCGGGACTCACGGACCGCGAGATACGCAGTATTTT
clone size: few
CDR3 length: 17
V gene: TRBV24-1
D gene: NA
J gene: TRBJ2-3

CDR3 protein: CASSLTRDPGEETQYF
CDR3 DNA: TGTGCCAGCAGCCTAACCAGGGATCCGGGCGAAGAGACCCAGTACTTC
clone size: many
CDR3 length: 16
V gene: TRBV7-2
D gene: NA
J gene: TRBJ2-5

CDR3 protein: CASTPVGKGFFGELFF
CDR3 DNA: NA
clone size: many
CDR3 length: 16
V gene: TRBV11-1
D gene: NA
J gene: TRBJ2-2

CDR3 protein: CASGIRTGLARQKQYF
CDR3 DNA: TGTGCCAGCGGCATACGCACGGGACTAGCGAGACAGAAGCAGTACTTC
clone size: few
CDR3 length: 16
V gene: TRBV11-2
D gene: TRBD2
J gene: TRBJ2-7

CDR3 protein: CASTTLAGNTIYF
CDR3 DNA: TGTGCCAGCACCACCTTGGCTGGAAACACCATATATTTT
clone size: few
CDR3 length: 13
V gene: TRBV12-3/TRBV12-4
D gene: NA
J gene: TRBJ1-3

CDR3 protein: CASSLESGADTQYF
CDR3 DNA: TGTGCCAGCAGCTTGGAAAGCGGCGCAGATACGCAGTATTTT
clone size: few
CDR3 length: 14
V gene: TRBV5-4
D gene: NA
J gene: TRBJ2-3